The source of this T cell receptor beta chain is a study of blood T cell repertoires in COVID-19. In the study overall: COVID-19 samples, acute and convalescent, were from the United States, Italy and Spain. The analysed material was cDNA or gDNA that came from T cells, B-cell-depleted T cells, or PBMCs.

Per the germline V gene, CDR1 is ENHRY and CDR2 is SYGVKD. This CDR3 is 14 amino acids long. Unmatched junction bases numbered 4, after V lost 6 bases and J lost 4 bases. The assay was immunoSEQ multiplex PCR, and TCRdb's table has in-frame clones only and misses some. Of more than 300,000 clones in the sample, 88% are singletons; the top ten hold approximately 1.2%. Participants spanned ages roughly 18 to 95 years and resided in over 20 US areas. Two consecutive negative NP/OP PCR tests, clearance, or resolved symptoms defined Cohort 3 recovery. J is TRBJ2-3 and V is TRBV10-3; TRBD1 matches 10 bases. Sequencing was performed on PBMCs or T cells enriched from blood (not recorded which). This receptor was taken from a woman aged 18-29 years who had recovered from COVID-19. CDR3 sequence: CAIRDRGEADTQYF. CDR3 DNA: TGTGCCATCAGGGACAGGGGGGAGGCAGATACGCAGTATTTT.